The 19 T cell receptor beta chains below were found in one sample sequenced in a study of technical replicates of blood from a few donors. Generated by immunoSEQ multiplex PCR, the TCRdb table keeps only in-frame clones and is missing some. The profile covers some 98,000 clones, with 90% to 97% appearing a single time and about 0.23% taken by the ten largest. The specimen sequenced was T cells isolated from PBMCs. Receptors originate from a human donor in good health.

The chain carries TRBV6-1 and TRBJ1-2; D is perhaps TRBD1 (5 bases). Per the germline V gene, CDR1 is MNHNS and CDR2 is SASEGT. V lost 6 bases and J lost 4, with 15 bases in between. The CDR3 spans 14 residues. In DNA form, the CDR3 reads TGTGCCAGCAGGAGACAGCCAGTGGGCTATGGCTACACCTTC. Protein: CASRRQPVGYGYTF.

This clone occurred a few times. This chain connects TRBV7-9 to TRBJ1-1; tentative D call: TRBD1 (5 bases). CDR1 is SEHNR, CDR2 FQNEAQ, per germline (reference sequence). The germline V and J ends were trimmed by 1 base and 1 base, with 7 bases remaining between them. The CDR3 runs 14 residues. This CDR3 is CASSLGQPNTEAFF. The CDR3 DNA is TGTGCCAGCAGCTTAGGACAGCCGAACACTGAAGCTTTCTTT.

The genes are TRBV5-4 and TRBJ2-2; 9 bases fit TRBD2. Germline values: CDR1 SGHNT, CDR2 YYREEE (reference sequence). The CDR3 loop spans 16 amino acids. J lost 5 bases, V lost 4 bases, and 9 bases had no gene match. The CDR3 DNA follows: TGTGCCAGCAGCCAATTAGCGGGAGTAGATACCGGGGAGCTGTTTTTT. It specifies CASSQLAGVDTGELFF. Full variable domain (missing parts from reference TRBV5-4 and TRBJ2-2): ETGVTQSPTHLIKTRGQQVTLRCSSQSGHNTVSWYQQALGQGPQFIFQYYREEENGRGNFPPRFSGLQFPNYSSELNVNALELDDSALYLCASSQLAGVDTGELFFGEGSRLTVL.

This clone was recorded a few times. This chain links TRBV2 with TRBJ1-1; 8 bases agree with TRBD1. Germline loops: CDR1 SNHLY, CDR2 FYNNEI. The CDR3 extends over 13 amino acids. V lost 4 bases, J lost 11 bases, and 9 bases stayed unmatched. CDR3 coding DNA: TGTGCCAGCAGTGTATGGCAGGGGGCAGGGGCTTTCTTT. It yields the protein CASSVWQGAGAFF.

V and J are TRBV5-1 and TRBJ2-7, with 7 bases identical to TRBD1. The CDR3 is made up of 15 amino acids. The ends lost 0 bases at V and 2 bases at J; junction bases unmatched: 5. Germline-derived CDR1 and CDR2 are SGHRS and YFSETQ. This chain's CDR3 is CASSLAPGQAYEQYF. CDR3 nucleotides: TGCGCCAGCAGCTTGGCCCCAGGACAGGCCTACGAGCAGTACTTC. The variable domain in full, with the rest retrieved from reference TRBV5-1 and TRBJ2-7, is KAGVTQTPRYLIKTRGQQVTLSCSPISGHRSVSWYQQTPGQGLQFLFEYFSETQRNKGNFPGRFSGRQFSNSRSEMNVSTLELGDSALYLCASSLAPGQAYEQYFGPGTRLTVT.

This rearrangement joins TRBV7-6 to TRBJ1-1, with 7 bases aligning to TRBD1. The V and J ends lost 1 base and 4 bases, in that order; junction bases with no gene match: 12. Germline V gene lookup returns CDR1 SGHVS and CDR2 FNYEAQ. The length of the CDR3 is 17 residues. The CDR3 loop is CASSLGGARGVGTEAFF. For the CDR3, the DNA is TGTGCCAGCAGCTTAGGGGGAGCCAGGGGGGTGGGCACTGAAGCTTTCTTT.

The chain uses TRBV7-7 and TRBJ2-7; the match to TRBD1 covers 7 bases. Unmatched junction bases numbered 3, after V lost 5 bases and J lost 2 bases. The CDR3 sequence is 13 residues long. Germline V gene data show CDR1 as SSHAT and CDR2 as FNYEAQ (reference sequence). The CDR3 here is CASSRTGAYEQYF. CDR3 bases: TGTGCCAGCAGCCGGACAGGAGCCTACGAGCAGTACTTC.

The CDR3 bases are TGTGCCAGCAGCCGGGGACAGGGGCCTGCAACTAATGAAAAACTGTTTTTT. Residues: CASSRGQGPATNEKLFF. The chain combines TRBV28 with TRBJ1-4; the match to TRBD1 covers 10 bases. Germline-derived CDR1 and CDR2 are MDHEN and SYDVKM. The V and J ends lost 6 bases and 0 bases, in that order; junction bases with no gene match: 7. This CDR3 spans 17 amino acids.

The chain combines TRBV10-2 with TRBJ2-2, with TRBD2 identical over 11 bases. The trim removed 4 bases at V and 0 bases at J, leaving 4 bases unmatched. The V gene's germline CDR1 is WSHSY and CDR2 SAAADI. The CDR3 spans 17 residues. CDR3: CASSVLAGEANTGELFF. The CDR3 nucleotides read TGCGCCAGCAGTGTACTAGCGGGGGAAGCGAACACCGGGGAGCTGTTTTTT.

The CDR3, as DNA: TGTGCCAGCACCGGAACAGGCTACAATGAGCAGTTCTTC. It yields the protein CASTGTGYNEQFF. The chain has TRBV6-1 and TRBJ2-1, with a weak D call TRBD1 (5 bases). Trimming pared 7 bases from V and 3 bases from J, leaving 10 bases between. The CDR3 length is 13 residues. Germline lookup yields CDR1 MNHNS and CDR2 SASEGT.

This sequence joins TRBV7-9 and TRBJ2-2; D possibly corresponds to TRBD1 (6 bases). This CDR3 contains 17 residues. Trimming stripped 2 bases from V and 5 bases from J, with 18 bases between. Germline V gene data show CDR1 as SEHNR and CDR2 as FQNEAQ (reference sequence). CDR3 in amino acids: CASSLPLDRVKTGELFF. CDR3 DNA: TGTGCCAGCAGCTTACCCCTGGACAGAGTCAAAACCGGGGAGCTGTTTTTT.

The J gene is TRBJ2-2, the V gene TRBV4-2; 11 bases map to TRBD1. The CDR3 covers 20 residues. Germline CDR1 LGHNA, CDR2 YNFKEQ. J was trimmed by 3 bases and V by 1 base; bases with no gene match: 13. In nucleotides, the CDR3 is TGTGCCAGCAGCCAAGTCTTCAACCTACGGACAGGGGGCCACACCGGGGAGCTGTTTTTT. Protein: CASSQVFNLRTGGHTGELFF.

This chain joins TRBV9 and TRBJ2-7; a possible D gene is TRBD2 (6 bases). This CDR3 spans 12 amino acids. V was cut by 3 bases and J by 3 bases, with 7 bases left in between. Germline CDR1 SGDLS, CDR2 YYNGEE. The CDR3 reads CASSGLGYEQYF. The CDR3 DNA reads as TGTGCCAGCAGCGGACTAGGCTACGAGCAGTACTTC.

The chain couples TRBV4-2 to TRBJ2-5; no clear D gene. The CDR3 covers 12 residues. Trimming stripped 0 bases from V and 4 bases from J, with 3 bases between. In germline, CDR1 is LGHNA, CDR2 YNFKEQ. CDR3 residues: CASSQDRETQYF. Here the CDR3 DNA reads TGTGCCAGCAGCCAAGATAGAGAGACCCAGTACTTC.

This chain joins TRBV19 and TRBJ2-2; 9 bases map to TRBD1. V shed 10 bases, J shed 4 bases, and the junction held 7 bases outside the gene matches. This CDR3 has 14 residues. Germline CDR1 reads LNHDA; CDR2 reads SQIVND (reference sequence). The DNA for the CDR3 is TGTGCCACACGGGACAGGGATGGCACCGGGGAGCTGTTTTTT. It encodes CATRDRDGTGELFF.

The chain has TRBV5-6 and TRBJ2-7, with D maybe TRBD1 (5 bases). V was clipped by 4 bases and J by 3 bases, with 11 bases between them. The CDR3 totals 13 residues. Germline CDR1 and CDR2: SGHDT and YYEEEE. CDR3 DNA sequence: TGTGCCAGCAGCAATAAGCAGGGCTACGAGCAGTACTTC. Translated: CASSNKQGYEQYF.

The CDR3 region has the DNA TGTGCCAGCAGTTCGACAGGGGGCGGCACCTACAATGAGCAGTTCTTC. It translates to CASSSTGGGTYNEQFF. This chain joins TRBV28 and TRBJ2-1; 10 nucleotides match TRBD1. The V gene's germline CDR1 is MDHEN and CDR2 SYDVKM. The CDR3 is 16 residues long. Trimming took 4 bases from V and 2 from J; bases not matched to a gene: 5.

The chain joins TRBV15 to TRBJ2-5; 12 nucleotides line up with TRBD2. V trimming: 3 bases; J trimming: 3 bases; junction bases outside the gene matches: 2. Germline V gene lookup returns CDR1 LNHNV and CDR2 YYDKDF (reference sequence). The length of the CDR3 is 15 residues. For the CDR3, the DNA is TGTGCCACCAGCAGGGGACTAGCGGGTGAAGAGACCCAGTACTTC. Translation: CATSRGLAGEETQYF. Filled out from reference TRBV15 and TRBJ2-5, the complete variable domain reads DAMVIQNPRYQVTQFGKPVTLSCSQTLNHNVMYWYQQKSSQAPKLLFHYYDKDFNNEADTPDNFQSRRPNTSFCFLDIRSPGLGDTAMYLCATSRGLAGEETQYFGPGTRLLVL.

This rearrangement joins TRBV19 to TRBJ1-4, with D unresolved. The CDR3 runs to 15 residues. Germline V gene sequence: CDR1 LNHDA, CDR2 SQIVND (reference sequence). The V and J ends lost 3 bases and 0 bases respectively, with 8 bases between them. CDR3 region: CASSIRVATNEKLFF. The CDR3 bases are TGTGCCAGTAGTATTCGGGTAGCAACTAATGAAAAACTGTTTTTT.